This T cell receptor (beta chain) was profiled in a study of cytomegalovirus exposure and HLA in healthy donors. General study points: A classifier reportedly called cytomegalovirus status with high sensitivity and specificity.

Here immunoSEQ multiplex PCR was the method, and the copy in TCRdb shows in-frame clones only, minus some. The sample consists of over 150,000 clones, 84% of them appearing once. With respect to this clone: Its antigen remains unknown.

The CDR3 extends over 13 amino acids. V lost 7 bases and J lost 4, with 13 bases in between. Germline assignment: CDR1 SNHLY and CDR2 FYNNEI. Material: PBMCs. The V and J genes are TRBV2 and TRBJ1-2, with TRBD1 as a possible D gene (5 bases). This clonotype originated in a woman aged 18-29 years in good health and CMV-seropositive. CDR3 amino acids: CASTPGTTYGYTF. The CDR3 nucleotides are TGTGCCAGCACTCCCGGGACTACCTATGGCTACACCTTC.